The next 31 T cell receptor beta chains were all read from a single sample in a study of read filtering for tumor transcriptome and immune sequencing. The library was built from roughly 400 ng RNA with molecular barcoded adaptors for alpha/delta and beta/gamma chains. One entry per CDR3 protein, called by TCRdb with MiXCR from the reads. The sample yields about 86,000 distinct CDR3 sequences, about 12% seen once. Sequenced material: a population of CD138-negative cells sorted from bone marrow. These receptors were collected from a donor aged 40 or over with multiple myeloma.

This clonotype was counted between two and nine times. The chain is built from TRBV20-1 and TRBJ2-3; 8 bases match TRBD2. The germline gives CDR1 DFQATT, CDR2 SNEGSKA (reference sequence). The CDR3 runs to 13 residues. The V gene end was trimmed by 6 bases and the J gene end by 3 bases; junction bases not matched to a gene: 5. CDR3 protein: CSALGRVTDTQYF. The CDR3 DNA follows: TGCAGTGCCCTCGGGAGGGTGACAGATACGCAGTATTTT.

This clonotype has just a few counts. The rearrangement links TRBV7-3 to TRBJ2-1; D unclear. Trimming took 5 bases from V and 9 from J, leaving 20 bases between them. This CDR3 region has 15 residues. The V gene's germline CDR1 is SGHTA and CDR2 FQGTGA. The CDR3 DNA is TGTGCCAGCAGCCTTAACGGTGGCTCCTCCTCTGAGCAGTTCTTC. Protein sequence: CASSLNGGSSSEQFF.

This clonotype has a count of ten or more. This rearrangement joins TRBV20-1 to TRBJ2-2, with 10 bases lining up with TRBD1. Trimming removed 1 base from V and 10 bases from J; junction bases left unmatched: 9. Germline V gives CDR1 DFQATT, CDR2 SNEGSKA (reference sequence). The CDR3 runs 15 residues. CDR3 region: CSARAPDRGSLELFF. DNA of the CDR3: TGCAGTGCTAGAGCTCCGGACAGGGGGAGTTTGGAGCTGTTTTTT.

At least ten counts were recorded for this clonotype. The rearrangement links TRBV9 to TRBJ2-5, with D unclear. The CDR3 extends over 14 amino acids. V gave up 0 bases and J gave up 5 bases, with 11 bases separating them. Germline V CDR1 and CDR2: SGDLS, YYNGEE. The DNA for the CDR3 is TGTGCCAGCAGCGTAGCCTCACGACCCGAGACCCAGTACTTC. This encodes CASSVASRPETQYF.

This clonotype occurred many times. The gene calls are TRBV29-1 and TRBJ2-4; D unresolved. CDR1 is SQVTM and CDR2 is ANQGSEA in the germline V gene. With 4 bases removed from V and 9 bases from J, the gap between germline ends came to 10 bases. CDR3 length equals 11 residues. Here the CDR3 DNA reads TGCAGCGTTGTGGGATCGGGCATTCAGTACTTC. Translating gives CSVVGSGIQYF.

This clonotype has ten or more counts. The rearrangement links TRBV6-2 or TRBV6-3 to TRBJ2-2; D is ambiguous. V gave up 4 bases and J gave up 7 bases, with 19 bases separating them. Germline loops: CDR1 MNHEY, CDR2 SVGEGT. This CDR3 region has 16 residues. The CDR3 sequence is CASSSLQRGSGGELFF. The CDR3 nucleotides are TGTGCCAGCAGTTCCCTCCAACGAGGTTCTGGCGGGGAGCTGTTTTTT.

A word on this clonotype: With a much larger clone just one base away, this may be a read error. The chain recombines TRBV2 with TRBJ1-4, with D tentatively TRBD1 (5 bases). Germline CDR1 is SNHLY and CDR2 is FYNNEI. This CDR3 has 11 amino acids. The CDR3 DNA reads TGTGCCAGCAGCGCGGGGGAAAAACTGTGTTTT. Translating it yields CASSAGEKLCF. Complete variable domain (other parts from reference TRBV2 and TRBJ1-4): EPEVTQTPSHQVTQMGQEVILRCVPISNHLYFYWYRQILGQKVEFLVSFYNNEISEKSEIFDDQFSVERPDGSNFTLKIRSTKLEDSAMYFCASSAGEKLCFGSGTQLSVL.

This clonotype was seen a handful of times. Here the CDR3 reads CASSHLLGAHGYTF. Written as DNA, the CDR3 is TGTGCCAGCAGCCACCTCCTGGGGGCGCATGGCTACACCTTC. The chain carries TRBV3-1 and TRBJ1-2, with D maybe TRBD1 (6 bases). The germline V gene has CDR1 LGHDT and CDR2 YNNKEL (reference sequence). The V gene lost 3 bases and the J gene lost 6 bases, with 14 bases spanning the gap. There are 14 residues in the CDR3.

This clonotype was recorded many times. The V gene is TRBV7-9, the J gene TRBJ1-1; 8 bases agree with TRBD1. The germline V gene has CDR1 SEHNR and CDR2 FQNEAQ (reference sequence). CDR3 length: 13 residues. V gave up 6 bases and J gave up 5 bases; unmatched junction bases: 5. The CDR3 sequence: CASSLQGGTEAFF. CDR3 sequence (DNA): TGTGCCAGCAGTCTACAGGGGGGAACTGAAGCTTTCTTT.

Note on this clonotype: A junction end diverges from the germline sequence, so it may reflect a read error. The chain couples TRBV30 to TRBJ1-1, with D uncertain. The CDR3 has 12 amino acids. Per the germline V gene, CDR1 is GTSNPN and CDR2 is SVGIG (reference sequence). The CDR3 DNA sequence: TGTGCCTGGACCGGCAGGAGGACTGAAGTTTTCTTT. Residues: CAWTGRRTEVFF.

This clonotype was seen ten or more times. The chain combines TRBV4-1 with TRBJ2-7; perhaps TRBD2 as D (8 bases). CDR3 length: 16 amino acids. Germline CDR1 reads MGHRA; CDR2 reads YSYEKL. Trimming pared 3 bases from V and 4 bases from J, leaving 19 bases between. CDR3 in DNA: TGCGCCAGCAGCCAGGAACCCGGGAGGGGGCGGTACGAGCAGTACTTC. Protein sequence: CASSQEPGRGRYEQYF.

This clonotype appeared many times. V gene TRBV29-1 combines with J gene TRBJ2-3; 10 nucleotides match TRBD1. Germline V gene lookup returns CDR1 SQVTM and CDR2 ANQGSEA. This CDR3 contains 13 residues. With 7 bases clipped from V and 6 bases from J, the junction kept 7 bases outside the gene matches. CDR3 DNA: TGCAGCGCCCGACAGGGGGCAGGCGATACGCAGTATTTT. Translated: CSARQGAGDTQYF.

This clonotype was seen many times. V and J are TRBV7-3 and TRBJ1-6, with D perhaps TRBD1 (6 bases). Germline CDR1 reads SGHTA; CDR2 reads FQGTGA. This CDR3 region has 14 residues. V lost 6 bases to trimming and J lost 7 bases, with 13 bases between them. The CDR3 sequence is CASSMGHPNSPLHF. DNA for the CDR3: TGTGCCAGCAGTATGGGACATCCGAATTCACCCCTCCACTTT.

This clonotype was detected a few times. One end of the junction varies from germline; a read error may be responsible. The V and J genes are TRBV19 and TRBJ2-7; TRBD1 or TRBD2 may be the D gene (6 bases each). The CDR3 has 13 residues. The V gene's germline CDR1 is LNHDA and CDR2 SQIVND (reference sequence). The CDR3 DNA reads TGTGCCAGTGGTATCGGGGGCAGGGACGAGCAGTACTTC. It codes for CASGIGGRDEQYF. Variable domain in full (rest from reference TRBV19 and TRBJ2-7): DGGITQSPKYLFRKEGQNVTLSCEQNLNHDAMYWYRQDPGQGLRLIYYSQIVNDFQKGDIAEGYSVSREKKESFPLTVTSAQKNPTAFYLCASGIGGRDEQYFGPGTRLTVT.

This clonotype was observed at least ten times. CDR3 sequence (DNA): TGTGCCAGTAGTATTCAAGCGGGAGTAGATACGCAGTATTTT. Its protein is CASSIQAGVDTQYF. The chain is built from TRBV19 and TRBJ2-3; 8 bases match TRBD2. The V gene's germline CDR1 is LNHDA and CDR2 SQIVND (reference sequence). CDR3 size: 14 residues. With 3 bases clipped from V and 5 bases from J, the junction kept 4 bases outside the gene matches.

This clonotype was detected ten times or more. The chain carries TRBV28 and TRBJ2-5, with a weak D call TRBD2 (5 bases). CDR3 size: 15 residues. V was cut by 0 bases and J by 5 bases, with 13 bases left in between. CDR1 and CDR2 from the germline V gene are MDHEN and SYDVKM. The DNA of the CDR3 is TGTGCCAGCAGTTTATGGAGATTGGAGCGGGAGACCCAGTACTTC. Amino acid sequence: CASSLWRLERETQYF. The full variable domain, rest sourced from reference TRBV28 and TRBJ2-5, is DVKVTQSSRYLVKRTGEKVFLECVQDMDHENMFWYRQDPGLGLRLIYFSYDVKMKEKGDIPEGYSVSREKKERFSLILESASTNQTSMYLCASSLWRLERETQYFGPGTRLLVL.

This clonotype was counted at least ten times. The genes are TRBV7-9 and TRBJ1-1; tentative D call: TRBD1 (6 bases). The CDR3 contains 15 residues. V dropped 6 bases and J dropped 1 base, with 15 bases sitting between them. Germline V gives CDR1 SEHNR, CDR2 FQNEAQ (reference sequence). The CDR3 nucleotides are TGTGCCAGCAGGAAAGGGGACACCGAGAACACTGAAGCTTTCTTT. Translating it yields CASRKGDTENTEAFF. Complete variable domain (other parts from reference TRBV7-9 and TRBJ1-1): DTGVSQNPRHKITKRGQNVTFRCDPISEHNRLYWYRQTLGQGPEFLTYFQNEAQLEKSRLLSDRFSAERPKGSFSTLEIQRTEQGDSAMYLCASRKGDTENTEAFFGQGTRLTVV.

The table lists this clonotype with a count of one. This chain joins TRBV20-1 and TRBJ2-1; D might be TRBD1 or TRBD2, each matching 6 bases. The CDR3 extends over 13 amino acids. The germline V and J ends were trimmed by 4 bases and 3 bases, with 10 bases remaining between them. Germline V lookup: CDR1 DFQATT, CDR2 SNEGSKA (reference sequence). CDR3 in amino acids: CSAKRGRYNEQFF. Here the CDR3 DNA reads TGCAGTGCTAAACGGGGGCGCTACAATGAGCAGTTCTTC.

Comment on this clonotype: The conserved phenylalanine or tryptophan is not found at the CDR3 terminus, so this likely reflects a read error. This chain uses TRBV5-1 with TRBJ2-1; D gene uncertain. CDR3 length: 14 residues. Trimming took 0 bases from V and 11 from J, leaving 15 bases between them. Germline-derived CDR1 and CDR2 are SGHRS and YFSETQ. The CDR3 DNA sequence: TGCGCCAGCAGCTTGGTGGAGCGATCCCCTAAGCAGTTCCTC. Translating gives CASSLVERSPKQFL.

This clonotype has ten or more counts. This chain links TRBV7-3 with TRBJ1-5; D remains ambiguous. Trimming removed 2 bases at V and 2 bases at J, with 13 bases between. The CDR3 length is 16 residues. Germline CDR1 SGHTA, CDR2 FQGTGA. The CDR3, as DNA: TGTGCCAGCAGCTTAGAGGTGAAGGGCCGCAATCAGCCCCAGCATTTT. This encodes CASSLEVKGRNQPQHF.

This clonotype showed up many times. The chain uses TRBV12-3 or TRBV12-4 and TRBJ2-7; TRBD1 might be the D (5 bases). The CDR3 consists of 14 residues. V was pared by 5 bases and J by 3 bases, with 14 bases between. This chain's CDR3 is CASSPRAAIYEQYF. The CDR3 nucleotides read TGTGCCAGCAGTCCCAGGGCTGCGATCTACGAGCAGTACTTC.

This clonotype was observed at least ten times. The chain combines TRBV3-1 with TRBJ2-1, with 9 nucleotides matching TRBD2. Trimming removed 3 bases from V and 7 bases from J; junction bases left unmatched: 13. The germline V gene encodes CDR1 LGHDT and CDR2 YNNKEL (reference sequence). The CDR3 is made up of 17 amino acids. Written as DNA, the CDR3 is TGTGCCAGCAGCCAGGAACGCGGCGGGAGGGCTTTGAATGAGCAGTTCTTC. This sequence encodes CASSQERGGRALNEQFF.

The table lists this clonotype with many counts. Germline and junction disagree at one end, which may indicate a read error. The chain couples TRBV5-1 to TRBJ1-1; a possible D gene is TRBD1 (6 bases). Looked up from germline, CDR1 is SGHRS and CDR2 is YFSETQ. The length of the CDR3 is 13 residues. CDR3 sequence reads: CASSSGAGGAWTF. As DNA, the CDR3 is TGCGCCAGCAGCTCTGGGGCCGGGGGGGCGTGGACATTT.

This clonotype was observed at least ten times. The V and J genes are TRBV7-9 and TRBJ2-5, with TRBD1 matching over 10 bases. J gave up 5 bases and V 4 bases, and 7 bases lay outside the gene matches. The CDR3 runs 15 residues. The germline V gene has CDR1 SEHNR and CDR2 FQNEAQ (reference sequence). The CDR3: CASSSRTGGGETQYF. DNA for the CDR3: TGTGCCAGCAGCTCGAGGACAGGGGGTGGGGAGACCCAGTACTTC.

This clonotype was counted at least ten times. This chain connects TRBV5-4 to TRBJ1-6; D is perhaps TRBD1 (6 bases). Germline V lookup: CDR1 SGHNT, CDR2 YYREEE (reference sequence). The CDR3 runs 12 residues. Trimming took off 4 bases at V and 9 bases at J, with 8 bases between the two ends. CDR3 protein: CASSEDSSPLHF. The CDR3 DNA reads TGTGCCAGCAGCGAGGACAGTTCACCCCTCCACTTT.

As concerns this clonotype: Germline is not matched at one junction end, which may reflect a read error. V is TRBV20-1 and J is TRBJ2-3; possibly TRBD2 for D (6 bases). The germline CDR1 and CDR2 sequences are DFQATT and SNEGSKA (reference sequence). CDR3 length: 13 amino acids. Here the CDR3 reads CGARAGSTDTQYF. The CDR3 DNA sequence: TGCGGTGCTAGAGCCGGGAGCACGGATACGCAGTATTTT.

This clonotype has just a few counts. The chain employs TRBV11-2 and TRBJ2-5; D is unresolved. This CDR3 comprises 12 residues. CDR1 and CDR2 (germline): SGHAT, FQNNGV. V dropped 2 bases and J dropped 4 bases, with 5 bases sitting between them. The CDR3 loop is CASSLWLETQYF. CDR3 DNA sequence: TGTGCCAGCAGCTTATGGCTAGAGACCCAGTACTTC.

On this clonotype itself: Sequence at one end of the junction differs from germline and may be a read error. The J gene is TRBJ2-1, the V gene TRBV10-3, with 16 positions matching TRBD2. Germline V gives CDR1 ENHRY, CDR2 SYGVKD. The CDR3 runs to 15 residues. This chain's CDR3 is CAIRGTSGRDSEQLF. The CDR3 region has the DNA TGTGCCATCAGGGGGACTAGCGGGAGGGATTCTGAGCAGCTCTTC.

In its sample, this clonotype was seen many times. V usage is TRBV29-1 and J usage is TRBJ1-1; D uncertain. V was clipped by 3 bases and J by 6 bases, with 14 bases between them. Germline CDR1 SQVTM, CDR2 ANQGSEA. The CDR3 consists of 13 residues. The CDR3 sequence is CSVEGSSRAEAFF. The CDR3 DNA sequence: TGCAGCGTTGAGGGGAGTTCGAGGGCTGAAGCTTTCTTT. Full variable domain (remainder filled in from reference TRBV29-1 and TRBJ1-1): SAVISQKPSRDICQRGTSLTIQCQVDSQVTMMFWYRQQPGQSLTLIATANQGSEATYESGFVIDKFPISRPNLTFSTLTVSNMSPEDSSIYLCSVEGSSRAEAFFGQGTRLTVV.

At least ten counts were recorded for this clonotype. V and J are TRBV7-9 and TRBJ2-7, with unresolved D. CDR1 is SEHNR, CDR2 FQNEAQ, per germline (reference sequence). Trimming shortened V by 8 bases and J by 10 bases, and 15 bases separated the two germline ends. The CDR3 is 11 amino acids. As DNA, the CDR3 is TGTGCCAGCGGTTCTCATTCAGTTCAGTACTTC. Translating it yields CASGSHSVQYF.

This clonotype was observed at least ten times. CDR3 region: CASSLGRRSDTEAFF. The CDR3 nucleotides are TGCGCCAGCAGCTTGGGGAGGAGGTCCGACACTGAAGCTTTCTTT. This rearrangement joins TRBV5-1 to TRBJ1-1; D gene unclear. Germline V gene lookup returns CDR1 SGHRS and CDR2 YFSETQ. The CDR3 is 15 residues long. The V end was cut by 0 bases, the J end by 3 bases, with 12 bases between.